This entry lists 5 T cell receptor beta chains sequenced from one sample in a study of T cells in Graves' hyperthyroidism and ophthalmopathy. Amplification targeted TCR beta CDR3 regions from RNA transcripts. Researchers ran a first-round RT-PCR on the TCR CDR3 using the HTBI primer set. Using its own MiXCR run on the multiplex PCR reads, TCRdb lists one record per CDR3 protein. Here the sample spans approximately 95,000 distinct CDR3 sequences, 35% to 50% being singletons. The sample consisted of peripheral blood or thyroid tissue (not recorded which). These receptors were collected from a woman aged 25 to 39 with Graves' hyperthyroidism.

This chain joins TRBV5-1 and TRBJ2-5; no reliable D call. The V and J ends lost 1 base and 0 bases respectively, with 1 base between them. The germline gives CDR1 SGHRS, CDR2 YFSETQ. The CDR3 covers 12 residues. The CDR3 region is CASSLYQETQYF. In DNA form, the CDR3 reads TGCGCCAGCAGCTTGTACCAAGAGACCCAGTACTTC.

This clonotype came up many times. The genes are TRBV20-1 and TRBJ1-2; tentative D call: TRBD1 (6 bases). The CDR3 runs 14 residues. CDR1 DFQATT and CDR2 SNEGSKA come from the germline V gene (reference sequence). V lost 0 bases and J lost 0, with 8 bases in between. In DNA form, the CDR3 reads TGCAGTGCTAGAGATACAGGGCCTAACTATGGCTACACCTTC. It encodes CSARDTGPNYGYTF.

At least ten counts were recorded for this clonotype. The chain uses TRBV11-2 and TRBJ1-1; D remains ambiguous. Germline lookup yields CDR1 SGHAT and CDR2 FQNNGV. Trimming stripped 8 bases from V and 1 base from J, with 14 bases between. The CDR3 has 14 residues. The CDR3 here is CASPRGEANTEAFF. The CDR3 DNA sequence: TGTGCCAGCCCCCGTGGGGAGGCGAACACTGAAGCTTTCTTT.

This clonotype was seen ten or more times. CDR3 loop: CASSRGTGEKLFF. CDR3 nucleotides: TGTGCCAGCAGCCGAGGGACAGGGGAAAAACTGTTTTTT. V and J are TRBV4-2 and TRBJ1-4; the match to TRBD1 covers 9 bases. V trimming: 4 bases; J trimming: 8 bases; junction bases outside the gene matches: 2. The CDR3 is 13 amino acids. Germline assignment: CDR1 LGHNA and CDR2 YNFKEQ.

This clonotype has ten or more counts. The V call is TRBV14, the J call TRBJ1-5; TRBD1 aligns across 9 bases. The CDR3 runs 15 residues. Germline CDR1 SGHDN, CDR2 FVKESK. Trimming cost V 3 bases and J 3 bases; bases outside gene matches: 3. For the CDR3, the DNA is TGTGCCAGCAGCCAGAGGGACAGGGTCAATCAGCCCCAGCATTTT. Protein: CASSQRDRVNQPQHF.